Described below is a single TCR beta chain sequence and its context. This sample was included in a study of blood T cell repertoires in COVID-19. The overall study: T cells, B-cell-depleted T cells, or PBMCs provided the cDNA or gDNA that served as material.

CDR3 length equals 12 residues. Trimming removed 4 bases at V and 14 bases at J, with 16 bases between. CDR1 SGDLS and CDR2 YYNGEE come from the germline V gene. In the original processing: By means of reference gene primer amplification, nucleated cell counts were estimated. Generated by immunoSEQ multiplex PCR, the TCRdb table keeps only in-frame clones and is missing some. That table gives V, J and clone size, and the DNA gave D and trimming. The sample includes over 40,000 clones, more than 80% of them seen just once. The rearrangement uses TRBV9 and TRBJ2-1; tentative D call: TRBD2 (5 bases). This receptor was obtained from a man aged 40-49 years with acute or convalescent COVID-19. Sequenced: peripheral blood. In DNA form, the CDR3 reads TGTGCCAGCAGCCCTTCCCGGGGAATAAAGTTCTTC. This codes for CASSPSRGIKFF.